This T cell receptor (beta chain) was recorded in a study of blood T cell repertoires in COVID-19. Study in general: Sites in the United States, Italy and Spain provided acute and convalescent COVID-19 samples. T cells, B-cell-depleted T cells, or PBMCs supplied cDNA or gDNA.

Profiling relied on immunoSEQ multiplex PCR, and the TCRdb table lists in-frame clones only, not all of them. The top ten clones hold 3% to 3.5% of a sample with 200,000 to 250,000 clones, around 85% of them seen once. The CDR3 covers 15 residues. Germline CDR1 SEHNR, CDR2 FQNEAQ (reference sequence). Trimming left V 2 bases short and J 4 bases short, with 14 bases between. The receptor was derived from a woman aged 50 to 60 in a cohort exposed to, infected with or recovered from COVID-19 (not recorded which). This chain uses TRBV7-9 with TRBJ1-2, with D tentatively TRBD1 (6 bases). The sample comprised PBMCs or T cells enriched from blood (not recorded which). The CDR3 coding sequence is TGTGCCAGCAGCTTATATCCAGGGGAAGCCTATGGCTACACCTTC. This sequence encodes CASSLYPGEAYGYTF.